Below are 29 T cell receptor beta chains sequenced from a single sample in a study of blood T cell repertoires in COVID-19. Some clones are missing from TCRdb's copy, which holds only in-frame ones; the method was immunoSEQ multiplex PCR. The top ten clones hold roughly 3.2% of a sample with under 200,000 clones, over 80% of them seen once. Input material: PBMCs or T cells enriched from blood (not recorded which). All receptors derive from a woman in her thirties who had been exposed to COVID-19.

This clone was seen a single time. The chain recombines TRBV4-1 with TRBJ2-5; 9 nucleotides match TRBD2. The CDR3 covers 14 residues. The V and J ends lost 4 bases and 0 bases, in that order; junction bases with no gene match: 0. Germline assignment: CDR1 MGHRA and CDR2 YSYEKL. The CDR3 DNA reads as TGCGCCAGCAGCCTAGCGGGGGACCAAGAGACCCAGTACTTC. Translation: CASSLAGDQETQYF.

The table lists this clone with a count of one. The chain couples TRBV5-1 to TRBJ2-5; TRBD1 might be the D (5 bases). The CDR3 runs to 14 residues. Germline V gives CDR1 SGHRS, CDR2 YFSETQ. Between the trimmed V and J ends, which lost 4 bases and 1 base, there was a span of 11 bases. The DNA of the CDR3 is TGCGCCAGCAGCGCGGCAGGGCTCCAAGAGACCCAGTACTTC. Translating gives CASSAAGLQETQYF.

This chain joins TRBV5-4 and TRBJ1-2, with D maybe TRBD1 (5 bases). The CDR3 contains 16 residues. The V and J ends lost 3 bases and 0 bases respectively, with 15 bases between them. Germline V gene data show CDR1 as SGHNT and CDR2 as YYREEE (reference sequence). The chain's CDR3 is CASSSMDTSANYGYTF. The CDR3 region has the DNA TGTGCCAGCAGCTCTATGGACACTTCCGCTAACTATGGCTACACCTTC.

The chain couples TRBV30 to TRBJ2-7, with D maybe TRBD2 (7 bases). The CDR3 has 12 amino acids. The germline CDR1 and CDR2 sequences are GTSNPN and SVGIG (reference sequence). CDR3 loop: CAGGPEAYEQYF. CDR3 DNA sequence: TGTGCGGGGGGGCCCGAGGCCTACGAGCAGTACTTC.

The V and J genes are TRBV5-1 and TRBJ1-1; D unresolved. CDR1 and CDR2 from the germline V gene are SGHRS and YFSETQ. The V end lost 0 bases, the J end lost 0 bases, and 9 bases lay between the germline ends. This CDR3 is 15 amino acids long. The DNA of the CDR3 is TGCGCCAGCAGCTTGGTGGAGCTTATGAACACTGAAGCTTTCTTT. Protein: CASSLVELMNTEAFF.

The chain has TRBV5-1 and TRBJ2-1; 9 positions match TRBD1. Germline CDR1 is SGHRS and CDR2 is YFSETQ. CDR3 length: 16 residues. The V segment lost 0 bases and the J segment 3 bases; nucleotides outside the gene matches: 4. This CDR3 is CASSLAGDRDYNEQFF. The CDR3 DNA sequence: TGCGCCAGCAGCTTGGCCGGGGACAGGGACTACAATGAGCAGTTCTTC.

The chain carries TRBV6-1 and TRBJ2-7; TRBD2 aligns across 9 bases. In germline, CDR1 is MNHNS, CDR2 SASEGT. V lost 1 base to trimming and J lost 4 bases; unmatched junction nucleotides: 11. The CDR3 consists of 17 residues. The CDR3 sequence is CASSEGAPGGGAYEQYF. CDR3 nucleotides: TGTGCCAGCAGTGAAGGAGCCCCAGGCGGGGGGGCTTACGAGCAGTACTTC.

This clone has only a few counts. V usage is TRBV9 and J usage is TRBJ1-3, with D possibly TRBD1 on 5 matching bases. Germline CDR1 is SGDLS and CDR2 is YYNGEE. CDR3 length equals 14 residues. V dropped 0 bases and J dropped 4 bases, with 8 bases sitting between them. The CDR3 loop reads CASSVGGLGNTIYF. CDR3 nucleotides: TGTGCCAGCAGCGTAGGGGGACTCGGAAACACCATATATTTT.

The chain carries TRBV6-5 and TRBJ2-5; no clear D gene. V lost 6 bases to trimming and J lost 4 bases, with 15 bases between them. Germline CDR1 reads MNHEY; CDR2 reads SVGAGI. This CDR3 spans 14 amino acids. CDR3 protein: CASRRRVVGETQYF. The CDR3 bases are TGTGCCAGCAGGAGACGGGTCGTCGGAGAGACCCAGTACTTC.

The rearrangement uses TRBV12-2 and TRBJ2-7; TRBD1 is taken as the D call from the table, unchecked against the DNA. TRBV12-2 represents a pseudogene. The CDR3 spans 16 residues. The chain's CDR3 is CASRLNPVDREYEQYF. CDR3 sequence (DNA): TGTGCAAGTCGCTTAAACCCCGTTGACAGGGAGTACGAGCAGTACTTC.

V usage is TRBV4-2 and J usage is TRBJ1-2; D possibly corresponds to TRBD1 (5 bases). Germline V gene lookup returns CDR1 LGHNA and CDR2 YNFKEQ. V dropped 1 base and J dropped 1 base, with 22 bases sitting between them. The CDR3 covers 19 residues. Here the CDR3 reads CASSQVSRLGGTLNYGYTF. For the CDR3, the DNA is TGTGCCAGCAGCCAAGTCTCACGGTTGGGAGGGACCCTTAACTATGGCTACACCTTC.

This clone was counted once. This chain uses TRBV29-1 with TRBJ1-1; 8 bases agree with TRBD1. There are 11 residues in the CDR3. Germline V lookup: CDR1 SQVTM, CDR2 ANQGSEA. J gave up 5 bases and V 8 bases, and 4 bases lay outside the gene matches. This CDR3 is CSSDRGTEAFF. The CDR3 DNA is TGCAGCTCAGACAGGGGAACTGAAGCTTTCTTT.

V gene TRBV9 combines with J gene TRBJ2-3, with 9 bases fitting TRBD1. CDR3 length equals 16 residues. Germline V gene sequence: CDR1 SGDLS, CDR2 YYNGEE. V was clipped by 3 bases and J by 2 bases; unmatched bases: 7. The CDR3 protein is CASSGRTGENTDTQYF. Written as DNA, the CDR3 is TGTGCCAGCAGCGGGCGGACAGGGGAGAACACAGATACGCAGTATTTT.

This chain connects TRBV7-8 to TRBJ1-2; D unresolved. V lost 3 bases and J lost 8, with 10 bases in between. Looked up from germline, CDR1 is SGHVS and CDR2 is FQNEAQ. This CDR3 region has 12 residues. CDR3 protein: CASSFREGGYTF. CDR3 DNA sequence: TGTGCCAGCAGCTTTCGCGAGGGAGGCTACACCTTC.

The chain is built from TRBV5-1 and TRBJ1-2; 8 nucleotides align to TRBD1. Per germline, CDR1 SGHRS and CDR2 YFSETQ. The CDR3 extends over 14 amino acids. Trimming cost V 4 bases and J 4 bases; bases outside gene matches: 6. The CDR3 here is CASSPQGARYGYTF. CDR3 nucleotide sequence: TGCGCCAGCAGCCCCCAGGGGGCGCGCTATGGCTACACCTTC.

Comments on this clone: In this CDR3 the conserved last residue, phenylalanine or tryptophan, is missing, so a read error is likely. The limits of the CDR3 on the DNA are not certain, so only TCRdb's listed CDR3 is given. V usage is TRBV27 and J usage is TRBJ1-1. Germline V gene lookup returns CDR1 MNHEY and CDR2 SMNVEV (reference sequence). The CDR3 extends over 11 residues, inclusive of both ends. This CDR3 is CASGSEGRTSV.

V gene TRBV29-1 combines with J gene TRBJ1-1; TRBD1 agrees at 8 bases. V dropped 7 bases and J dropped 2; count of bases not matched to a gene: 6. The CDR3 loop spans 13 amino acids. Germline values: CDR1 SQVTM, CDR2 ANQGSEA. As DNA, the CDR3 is TGCAGCGCCACAGACAGGGGAAACACTGAAGCTTTCTTT. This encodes CSATDRGNTEAFF.

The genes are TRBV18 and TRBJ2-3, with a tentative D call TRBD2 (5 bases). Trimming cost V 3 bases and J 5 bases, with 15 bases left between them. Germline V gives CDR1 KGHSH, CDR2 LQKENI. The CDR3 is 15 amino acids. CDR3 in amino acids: CASSPTGYVVDTQYF. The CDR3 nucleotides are TGTGCCAGCTCACCTACGGGGTACGTGGTAGATACGCAGTATTTT.

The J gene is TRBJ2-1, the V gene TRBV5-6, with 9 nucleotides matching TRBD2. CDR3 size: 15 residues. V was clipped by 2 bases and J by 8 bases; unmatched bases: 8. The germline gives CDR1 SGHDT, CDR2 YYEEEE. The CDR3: CASSFLRGGVYEQFF. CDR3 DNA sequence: TGTGCCAGCAGCTTCCTGCGGGGGGGCGTCTATGAGCAGTTCTTC.

The CDR3 DNA is TGTGCCACCAGAAAGCGGGGGGACGTCTCTGGGGCCAACGTCCTGACTTTC. It specifies CATRKRGDVSGANVLTF. The V call is TRBV15, the J call TRBJ2-6; 9 bases are a match to TRBD2. CDR1 and CDR2 from the germline V gene are LNHNV and YYDKDF (reference sequence). This CDR3 is built from 17 residues. J lost 0 bases, V lost 6 bases, and 6 bases had no gene match.

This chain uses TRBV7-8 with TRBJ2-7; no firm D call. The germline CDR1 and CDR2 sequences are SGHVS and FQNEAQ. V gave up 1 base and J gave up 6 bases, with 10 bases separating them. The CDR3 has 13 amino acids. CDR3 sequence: CASSLVEHLEQYF. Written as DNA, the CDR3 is TGTGCCAGCAGCTTAGTTGAACACCTCGAGCAGTACTTC.

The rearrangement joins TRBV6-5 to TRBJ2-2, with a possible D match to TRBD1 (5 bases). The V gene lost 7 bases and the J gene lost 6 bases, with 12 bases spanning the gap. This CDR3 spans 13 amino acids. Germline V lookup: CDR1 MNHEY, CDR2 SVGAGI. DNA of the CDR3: TGTGCCAGCACAAAAGGGGATCCCGGGGAGCTGTTTTTT. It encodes CASTKGDPGELFF.

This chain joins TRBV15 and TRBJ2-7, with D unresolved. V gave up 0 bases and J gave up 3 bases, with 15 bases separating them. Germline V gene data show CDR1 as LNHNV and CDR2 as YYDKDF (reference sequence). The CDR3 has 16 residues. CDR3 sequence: CATSRDSIPPGYEQYF. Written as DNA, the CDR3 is TGTGCCACCAGCAGAGATTCCATTCCTCCCGGCTACGAGCAGTACTTC.

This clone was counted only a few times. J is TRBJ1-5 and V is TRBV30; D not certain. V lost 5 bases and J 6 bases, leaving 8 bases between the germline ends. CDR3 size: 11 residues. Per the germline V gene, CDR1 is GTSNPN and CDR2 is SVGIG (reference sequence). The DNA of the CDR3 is TGTGCCTGGCTGAGGATTCAGCCCCAGCATTTT. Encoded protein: CAWLRIQPQHF.

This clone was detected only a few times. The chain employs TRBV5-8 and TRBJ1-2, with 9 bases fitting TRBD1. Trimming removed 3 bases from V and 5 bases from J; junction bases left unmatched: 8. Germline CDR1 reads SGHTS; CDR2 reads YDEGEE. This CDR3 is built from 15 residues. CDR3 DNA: TGTGCCAGCAGCTCCGGGACAGGGTTTGATTATGGCTACACCTTC. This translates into CASSSGTGFDYGYTF.

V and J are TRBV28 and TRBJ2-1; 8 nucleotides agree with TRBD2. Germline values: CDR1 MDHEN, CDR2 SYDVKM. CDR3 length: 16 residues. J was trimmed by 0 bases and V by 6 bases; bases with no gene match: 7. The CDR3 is CASSQLAASSYNEQFF. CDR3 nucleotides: TGTGCCAGCAGCCAACTAGCGGCCAGCTCCTACAATGAGCAGTTCTTC. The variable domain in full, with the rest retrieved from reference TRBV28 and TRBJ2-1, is DVKVTQSSRYLVKRTGEKVFLECVQDMDHENMFWYRQDPGLGLRLIYFSYDVKMKEKGDIPEGYSVSREKKERFSLILESASTNQTSMYLCASSQLAASSYNEQFFGPGTRLTVL.

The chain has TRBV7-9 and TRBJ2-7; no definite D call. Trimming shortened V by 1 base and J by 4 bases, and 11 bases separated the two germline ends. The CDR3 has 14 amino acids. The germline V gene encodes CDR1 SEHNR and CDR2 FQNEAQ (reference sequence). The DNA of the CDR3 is TGTGCCAGCAGCTTAGGACAACTGGGTTACGAGCAGTACTTC. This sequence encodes CASSLGQLGYEQYF.

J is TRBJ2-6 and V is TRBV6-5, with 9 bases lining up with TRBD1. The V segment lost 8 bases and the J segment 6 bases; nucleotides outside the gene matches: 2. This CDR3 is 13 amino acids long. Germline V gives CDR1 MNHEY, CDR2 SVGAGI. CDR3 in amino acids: CASWDRVANVLTF. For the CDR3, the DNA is TGTGCCAGCTGGGACAGGGTGGCCAACGTCCTGACTTTC.

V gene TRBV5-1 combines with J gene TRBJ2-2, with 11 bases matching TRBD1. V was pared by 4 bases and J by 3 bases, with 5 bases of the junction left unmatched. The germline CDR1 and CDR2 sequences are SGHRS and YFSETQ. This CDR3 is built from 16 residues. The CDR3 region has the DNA TGCGCCAGCAGCAAACGGACAGGGGGCTACACCGGGGAGCTGTTTTTT. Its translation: CASSKRTGGYTGELFF.